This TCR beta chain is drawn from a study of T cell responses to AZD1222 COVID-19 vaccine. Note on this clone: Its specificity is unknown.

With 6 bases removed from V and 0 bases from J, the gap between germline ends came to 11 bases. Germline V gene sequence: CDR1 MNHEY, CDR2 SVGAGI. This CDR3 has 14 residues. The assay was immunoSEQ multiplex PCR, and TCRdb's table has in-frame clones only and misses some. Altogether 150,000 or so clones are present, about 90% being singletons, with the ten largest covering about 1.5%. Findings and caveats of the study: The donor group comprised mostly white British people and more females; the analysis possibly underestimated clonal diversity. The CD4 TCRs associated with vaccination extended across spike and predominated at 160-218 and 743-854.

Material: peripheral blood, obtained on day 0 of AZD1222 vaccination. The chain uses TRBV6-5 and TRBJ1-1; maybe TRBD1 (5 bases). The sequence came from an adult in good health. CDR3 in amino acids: CASRPAGLNTEAFF. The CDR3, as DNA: TGTGCCAGCAGACCTGCAGGGTTGAACACTGAAGCTTTCTTT.